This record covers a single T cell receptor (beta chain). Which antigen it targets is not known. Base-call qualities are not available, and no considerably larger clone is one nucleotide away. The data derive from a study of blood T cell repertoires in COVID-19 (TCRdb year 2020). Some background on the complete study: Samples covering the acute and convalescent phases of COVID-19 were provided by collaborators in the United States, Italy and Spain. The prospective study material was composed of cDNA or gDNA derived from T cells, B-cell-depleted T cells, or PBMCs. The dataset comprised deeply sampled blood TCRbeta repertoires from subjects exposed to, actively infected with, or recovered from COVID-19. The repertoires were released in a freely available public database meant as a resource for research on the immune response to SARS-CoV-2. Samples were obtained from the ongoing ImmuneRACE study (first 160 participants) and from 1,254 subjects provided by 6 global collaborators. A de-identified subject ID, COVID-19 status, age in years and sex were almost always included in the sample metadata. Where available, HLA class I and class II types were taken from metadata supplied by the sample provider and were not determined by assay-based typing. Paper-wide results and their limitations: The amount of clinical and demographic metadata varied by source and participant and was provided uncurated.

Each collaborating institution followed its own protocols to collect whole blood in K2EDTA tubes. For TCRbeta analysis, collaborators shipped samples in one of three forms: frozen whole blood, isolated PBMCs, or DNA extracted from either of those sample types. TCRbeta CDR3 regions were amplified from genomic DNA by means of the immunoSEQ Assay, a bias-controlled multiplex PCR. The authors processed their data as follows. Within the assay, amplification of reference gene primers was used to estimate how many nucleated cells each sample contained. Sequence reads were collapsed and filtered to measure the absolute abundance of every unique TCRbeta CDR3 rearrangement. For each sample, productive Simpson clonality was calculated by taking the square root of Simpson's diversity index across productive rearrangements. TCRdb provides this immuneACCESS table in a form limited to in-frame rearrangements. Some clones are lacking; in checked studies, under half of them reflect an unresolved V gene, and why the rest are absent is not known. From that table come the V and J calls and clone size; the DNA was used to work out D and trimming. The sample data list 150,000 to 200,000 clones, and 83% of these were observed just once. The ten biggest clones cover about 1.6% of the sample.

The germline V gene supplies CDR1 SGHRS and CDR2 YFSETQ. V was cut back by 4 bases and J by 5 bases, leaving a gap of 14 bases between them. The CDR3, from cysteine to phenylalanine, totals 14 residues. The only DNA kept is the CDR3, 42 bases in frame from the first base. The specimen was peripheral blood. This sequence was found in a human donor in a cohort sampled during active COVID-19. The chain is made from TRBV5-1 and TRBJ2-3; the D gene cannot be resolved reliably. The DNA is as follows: TGCGCCAGCAGCCCCCTGGAACAGCTAGATACGCAGTATTTT. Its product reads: CASSPLEQLDTQYF.